This T cell receptor (beta chain) was recovered during a study of breast tumors, draining lymph nodes, adjacent tissues. TCRdb used MiXCR to reprocess the multiplex PCR reads, holding one entry per CDR3 protein. Of 23,000 or so distinct CDR3 sequences in the sample, approximately 64% were seen once. Looked up from germline, CDR1 is MNHEY and CDR2 is SVGAGI. Trimming pared 5 bases from V and 4 bases from J, leaving 6 bases between. The CDR3 has 13 residues. This receptor was taken from a female donor with breast cancer. Some clones in this sample may be carry-over from other donors' samples. The chain uses TRBV6-5 and TRBJ1-6; tentatively, D is TRBD1 (6 bases). Material: tumor-adjacent breast tissue. The DNA of the CDR3 is TGTGCCAGCAGTCAGGGGTATAATTCACCCCTCCACTTT. This codes for CASSQGYNSPLHF.